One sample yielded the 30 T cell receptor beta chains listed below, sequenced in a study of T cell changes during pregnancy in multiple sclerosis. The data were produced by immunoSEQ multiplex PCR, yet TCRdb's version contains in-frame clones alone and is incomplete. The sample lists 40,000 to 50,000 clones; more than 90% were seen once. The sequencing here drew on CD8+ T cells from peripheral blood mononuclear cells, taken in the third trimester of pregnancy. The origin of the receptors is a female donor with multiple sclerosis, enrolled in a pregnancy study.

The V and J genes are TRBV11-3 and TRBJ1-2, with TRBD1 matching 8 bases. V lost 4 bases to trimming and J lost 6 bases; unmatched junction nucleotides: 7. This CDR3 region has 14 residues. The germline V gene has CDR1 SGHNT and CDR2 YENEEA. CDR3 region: CASSSLQGADGYTF. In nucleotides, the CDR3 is TGTGCCAGCAGCTCTCTCCAGGGGGCCGATGGCTACACCTTC. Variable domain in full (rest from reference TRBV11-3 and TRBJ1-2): EAGVVQSPRYKIIEKKQPVAFWCNPISGHNTLYWYLQNLGQGPELLIRYENEEAVDDSQLPKDRFSAERLKGVDSTLKIQPAELGDSAVYLCASSSLQGADGYTFGSGTRLTVV.

The chain's CDR3 is CASSQEQDNYYEQYF. In DNA, the CDR3 is TGCGCCAGCAGCCAAGAACAGGATAACTACTACGAGCAGTACTTC. The rearrangement uses TRBV4-1 and TRBJ2-7, with D possibly being TRBD1 (5 bases). This CDR3 is 15 amino acids long. The V gene lost 0 bases and the J gene lost 3 bases, with 12 bases spanning the gap. The V gene's germline CDR1 is MGHRA and CDR2 YSYEKL.

In nucleotides, the CDR3 is TGTGCCAGCAGCATCCTAGCGGACACAGGTGTCGAGCAGTACTTC. It yields the protein CASSILADTGVEQYF. The rearrangement uses TRBV6-5 and TRBJ2-7, with 7 bases matching TRBD2. The CDR3 is 15 amino acids. The V segment lost 6 bases and the J segment 6 bases; nucleotides outside the gene matches: 14. Germline CDR1 is MNHEY and CDR2 is SVGAGI.

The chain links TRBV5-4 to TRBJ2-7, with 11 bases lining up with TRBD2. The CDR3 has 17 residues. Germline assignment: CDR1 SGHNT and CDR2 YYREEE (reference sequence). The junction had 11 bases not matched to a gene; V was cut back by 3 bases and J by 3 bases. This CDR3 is CASSSGTSGDGFYEQYF. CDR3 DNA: TGTGCCAGCAGCTCCGGGACTAGCGGAGATGGGTTCTACGAGCAGTACTTC.

The CDR3 loop reads CASSQGVVDTQYF. In nucleotides, the CDR3 is TGCGCCAGCAGCCAAGGAGTGGTAGATACGCAGTATTTT. The rearrangement links TRBV4-1 to TRBJ2-3; D gene unclear. The CDR3 is 13 residues long. CDR1 is MGHRA and CDR2 is YSYEKL in the germline V gene. Deletions cut 1 base from V and 5 bases from J, with 7 bases between.

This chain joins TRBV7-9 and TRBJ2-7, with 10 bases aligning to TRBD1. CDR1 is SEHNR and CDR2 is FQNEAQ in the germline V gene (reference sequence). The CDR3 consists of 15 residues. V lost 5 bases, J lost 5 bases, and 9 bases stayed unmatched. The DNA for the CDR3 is TGTGCCAGCAGCCACGGGGGACAGGGGAGCCACGAGCAGTACTTC. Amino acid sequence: CASSHGGQGSHEQYF.

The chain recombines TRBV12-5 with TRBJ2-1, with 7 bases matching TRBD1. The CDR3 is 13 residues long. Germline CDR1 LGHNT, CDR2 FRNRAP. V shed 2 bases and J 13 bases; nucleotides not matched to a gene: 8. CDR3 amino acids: CASGLTGTESQFF. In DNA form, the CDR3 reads TGTGCTAGTGGTTTGACTGGGACAGAGTCTCAGTTCTTC. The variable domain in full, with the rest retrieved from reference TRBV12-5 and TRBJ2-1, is DARVTQTPRHKVTEMGQEVTMRCQPILGHNTVFWYRQTMMQGLELLAYFRNRAPLDDSGMPKDRFSAEMPDATLATLKIQPSEPRDSAVYFCASGLTGTESQFFGPGTRLTVL.

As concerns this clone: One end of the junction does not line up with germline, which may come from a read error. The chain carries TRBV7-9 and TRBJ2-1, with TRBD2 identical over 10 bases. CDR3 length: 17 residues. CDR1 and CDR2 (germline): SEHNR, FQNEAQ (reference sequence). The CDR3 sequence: CASSLAASGTSDSFQFF. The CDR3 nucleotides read TGTGCCAGCAGCCTAGCCGCGTCCGGGACTAGCGATAGTTTTCAGTTCTTC.

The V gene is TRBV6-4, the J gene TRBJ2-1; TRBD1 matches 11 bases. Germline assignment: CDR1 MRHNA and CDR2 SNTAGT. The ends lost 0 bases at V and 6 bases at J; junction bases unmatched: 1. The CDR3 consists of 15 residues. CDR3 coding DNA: TGTGCCAGCAGTGACTCGGGGACAGGGGGCAATGAGCAGTTCTTC. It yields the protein CASSDSGTGGNEQFF.

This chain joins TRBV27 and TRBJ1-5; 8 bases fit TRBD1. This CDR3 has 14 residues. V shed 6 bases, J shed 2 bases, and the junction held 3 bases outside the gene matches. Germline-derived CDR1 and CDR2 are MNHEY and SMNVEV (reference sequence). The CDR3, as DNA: TGTGCCAGCAGCCCGGGACAGGGCAATCAGCCCCAGCATTTT. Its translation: CASSPGQGNQPQHF.

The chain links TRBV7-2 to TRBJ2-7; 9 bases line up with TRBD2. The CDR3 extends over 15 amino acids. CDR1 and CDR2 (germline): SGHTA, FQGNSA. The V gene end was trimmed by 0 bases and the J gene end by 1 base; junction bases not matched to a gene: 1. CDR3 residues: CASSLASGGSYEQYF. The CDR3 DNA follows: TGTGCCAGCAGCTTAGCTAGCGGGGGATCCTACGAGCAGTACTTC.

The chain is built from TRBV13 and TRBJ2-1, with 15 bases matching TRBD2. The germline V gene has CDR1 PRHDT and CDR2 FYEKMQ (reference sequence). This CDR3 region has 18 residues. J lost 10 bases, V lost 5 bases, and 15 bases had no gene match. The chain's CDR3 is CASSPRFLGLAGGLEQFF. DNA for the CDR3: TGTGCCAGCAGCCCCCGTTTCCTGGGACTAGCGGGAGGATTGGAGCAGTTCTTC.

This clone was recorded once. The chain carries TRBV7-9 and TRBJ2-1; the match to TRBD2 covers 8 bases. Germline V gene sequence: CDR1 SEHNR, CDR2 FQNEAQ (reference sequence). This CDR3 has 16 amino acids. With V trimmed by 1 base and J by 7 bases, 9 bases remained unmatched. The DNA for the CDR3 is TGTGCCAGCAGCTTAGGGCTAGCGGGTGGGCTGAATGAGCAGTTCTTC. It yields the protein CASSLGLAGGLNEQFF.

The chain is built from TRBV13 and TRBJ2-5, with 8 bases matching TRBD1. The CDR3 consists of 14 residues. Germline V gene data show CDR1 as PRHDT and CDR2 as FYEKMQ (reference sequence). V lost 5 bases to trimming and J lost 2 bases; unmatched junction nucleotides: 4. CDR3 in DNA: TGTGCCAGCAGCCTGGACAGGGAGCAAGAGACCCAGTACTTC. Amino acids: CASSLDREQETQYF.

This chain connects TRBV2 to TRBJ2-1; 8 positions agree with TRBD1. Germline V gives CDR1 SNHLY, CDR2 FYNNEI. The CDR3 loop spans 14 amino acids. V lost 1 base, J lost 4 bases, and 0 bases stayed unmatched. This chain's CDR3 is CASSEGQGYNEQFF. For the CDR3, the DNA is TGTGCCAGCAGTGAAGGACAGGGGTACAATGAGCAGTTCTTC.

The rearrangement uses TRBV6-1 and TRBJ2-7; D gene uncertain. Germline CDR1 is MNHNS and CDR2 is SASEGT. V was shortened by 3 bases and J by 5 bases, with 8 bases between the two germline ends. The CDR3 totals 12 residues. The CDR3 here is CASSDPIDEQYF. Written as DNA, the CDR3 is TGTGCCAGCAGTGATCCAATAGACGAGCAGTACTTC.

CDR3 residues: CASSYGQGGTEAFF. In DNA form, the CDR3 reads TGTGCCAGCAGTTACGGACAGGGAGGAACTGAAGCTTTCTTT. The chain has TRBV11-3 and TRBJ1-1; 8 bases fit TRBD1. Germline V gives CDR1 SGHNT, CDR2 YENEEA. CDR3 size: 14 residues. V was pared by 6 bases and J by 5 bases, with 8 bases of the junction left unmatched.

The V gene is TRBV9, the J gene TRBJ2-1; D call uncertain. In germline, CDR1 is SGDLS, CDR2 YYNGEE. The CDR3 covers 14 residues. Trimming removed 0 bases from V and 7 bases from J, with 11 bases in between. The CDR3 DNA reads TGTGCCAGCAGCGTAGAAACGGTTTGGAATGAGCAGTTCTTC. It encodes CASSVETVWNEQFF.

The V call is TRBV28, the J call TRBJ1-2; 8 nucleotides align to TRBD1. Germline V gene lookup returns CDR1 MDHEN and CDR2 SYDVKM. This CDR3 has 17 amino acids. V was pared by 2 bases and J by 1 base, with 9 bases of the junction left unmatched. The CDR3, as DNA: TGTGCCAGCAGTTTAAGCACAGGGGGATCGTATAACTATGGCTACACCTTC. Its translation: CASSLSTGGSYNYGYTF.

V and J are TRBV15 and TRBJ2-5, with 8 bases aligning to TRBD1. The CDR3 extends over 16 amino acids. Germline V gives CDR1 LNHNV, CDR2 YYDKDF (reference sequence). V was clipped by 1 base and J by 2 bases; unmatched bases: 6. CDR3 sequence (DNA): TGTGCCACCAGCAGAGCGTCAGGGGGCAATCAAGAGACCCAGTACTTC. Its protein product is CATSRASGGNQETQYF.

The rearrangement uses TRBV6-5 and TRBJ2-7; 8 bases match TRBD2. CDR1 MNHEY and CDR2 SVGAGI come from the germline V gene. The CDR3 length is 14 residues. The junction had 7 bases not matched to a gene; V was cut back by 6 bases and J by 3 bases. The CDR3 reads CASSTREGLYEQYF. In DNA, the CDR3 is TGTGCCAGCAGCACCCGGGAGGGCCTCTACGAGCAGTACTTC.

The CDR3 loop reads CASSEAEVVTSGSSYEQYF. CDR3 DNA sequence: TGTGCCAGCAGTGAAGCAGAGGTGGTGACTAGCGGGAGCTCCTACGAGCAGTACTTC. The chain recombines TRBV2 with TRBJ2-7; TRBD2 aligns across 12 bases. The CDR3 is made up of 19 amino acids. Losses at the gene ends were 0 bases for V and 0 bases for J; bases not matched to a gene: 9. Germline loops: CDR1 SNHLY, CDR2 FYNNEI.

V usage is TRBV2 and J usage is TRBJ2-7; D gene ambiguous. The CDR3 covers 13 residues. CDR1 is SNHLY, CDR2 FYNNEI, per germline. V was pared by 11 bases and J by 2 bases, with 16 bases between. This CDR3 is CAASPSETYEQYF. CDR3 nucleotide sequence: TGTGCCGCCTCCCCCAGCGAGACCTACGAGCAGTACTTC.

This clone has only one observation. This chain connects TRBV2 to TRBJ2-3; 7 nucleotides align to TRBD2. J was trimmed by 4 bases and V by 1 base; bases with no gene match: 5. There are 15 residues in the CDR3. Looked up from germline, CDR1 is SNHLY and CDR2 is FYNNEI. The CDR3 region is CASSEGGSGADTQYF. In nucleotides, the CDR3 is TGTGCCAGCAGTGAAGGCGGGAGTGGAGCAGATACGCAGTATTTT.

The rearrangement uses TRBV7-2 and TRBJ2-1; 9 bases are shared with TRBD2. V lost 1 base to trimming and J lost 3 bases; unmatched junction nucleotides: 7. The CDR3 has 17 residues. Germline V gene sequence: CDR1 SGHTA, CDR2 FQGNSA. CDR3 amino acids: CASSLEVLAGFYNEQFF. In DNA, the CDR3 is TGTGCCAGCAGCTTAGAGGTCCTAGCGGGGTTCTACAATGAGCAGTTCTTC.

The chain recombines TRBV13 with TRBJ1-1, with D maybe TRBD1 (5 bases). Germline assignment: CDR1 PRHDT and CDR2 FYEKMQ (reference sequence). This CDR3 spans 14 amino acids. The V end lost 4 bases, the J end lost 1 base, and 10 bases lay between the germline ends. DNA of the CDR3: TGTGCCAGCAGCTGGGGCCTAGGGAACACTGAAGCTTTCTTT. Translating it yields CASSWGLGNTEAFF.

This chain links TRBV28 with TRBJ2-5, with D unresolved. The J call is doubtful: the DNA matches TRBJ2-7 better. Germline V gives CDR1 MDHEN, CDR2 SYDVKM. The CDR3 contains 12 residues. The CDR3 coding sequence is TGTGCCAGCAGTTTACCCTCCTACGAGCAGTACTTC. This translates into CASSLPSYEQYF.

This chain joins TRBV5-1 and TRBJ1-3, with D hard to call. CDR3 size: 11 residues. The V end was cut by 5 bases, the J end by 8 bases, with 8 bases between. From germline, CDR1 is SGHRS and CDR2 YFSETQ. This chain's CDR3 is CASSSSDTIYF. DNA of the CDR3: TGCGCCAGCAGTTCATCGGACACCATATATTTT.

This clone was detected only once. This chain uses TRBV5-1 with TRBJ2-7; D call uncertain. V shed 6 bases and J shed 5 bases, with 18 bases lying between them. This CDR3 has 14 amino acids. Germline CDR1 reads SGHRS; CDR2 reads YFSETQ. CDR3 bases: TGCGCCAGCAAGGTCGCAGGATCCCTCGACGAGCAGTACTTC. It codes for CASKVAGSLDEQYF.

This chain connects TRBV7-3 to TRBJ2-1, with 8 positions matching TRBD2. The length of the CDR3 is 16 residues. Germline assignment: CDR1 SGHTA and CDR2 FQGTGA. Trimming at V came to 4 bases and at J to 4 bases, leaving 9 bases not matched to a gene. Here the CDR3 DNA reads TGTGCCAGCAGCTCCGGGGGGGGAAATATATACAATGAGCAGTTCTTC. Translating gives CASSSGGGNIYNEQFF.